The sequence of this T cell receptor (beta chain) was determined in a study of neurological immune-mediated disorders. This clonotype was seen at least ten times. Its antigen is undetermined. Study-wide points: Falling below healthy controls, multiple sclerosis showed the least TCR clonal expansion, while HTLV-1-associated myelopathy showed the most. No CDR3 amino acid sequences were shared by expanded clones across subjects, suggesting private repertoires in all groups.

Germline V lookup: CDR1 SGHRS, CDR2 YFSETQ. The CDR3 runs 11 residues. With V trimmed by 3 bases and J by 6 bases, 0 bases remained unmatched. The time point here: longitudinal time-point 3. Synthesis of cDNA used 5'RACE (with 10-nucleotide random UMIs). Every sequencing run generated over 160 million TCR-beta sequences from 15-18 subjects. Each CDR3 protein gets one entry after TCRdb re-called the 5' RACE reads with MiXCR. The data contain approximately 100,000 distinct CDR3 sequences, more than 10% of them seen just once; the ten biggest clones take up more than 2.5%. The chain couples TRBV5-1 to TRBJ2-7; 7 nucleotides align to TRBD2. The sequencing input was PBMCs. The source of this sequence is a female donor with HTLV-1-associated myelopathy (HAM/TSP). The CDR3 here is CASSWGGEQYF. In nucleotides, the CDR3 is TGCGCCAGCAGCTGGGGGGGCGAGCAGTACTTC.